In its sample, the clone carrying this T cell receptor beta chain was seen once. Primers used in a second PCR of about 7 to 12 cycles were a sample-barcoded 5' primer and a J-beta primer mix. TCRdb reanalysed the 5' RACE reads using MiXCR and keeps one entry per CDR3 protein. The sample has more than 1,000,000 distinct CDR3 sequences; approximately 25% are singletons. The sample comes from a study of blood T cells in healthy people across ages. With 0 bases removed from V and 1 base from J, the gap between germline ends came to 19 bases. The CDR3 consists of 18 residues. The germline V gene encodes CDR1 SGHDT and CDR2 YYEEEE. The data also belong to a second study, concerning T cells of mothers and their children.

The source material was blood. The V and J genes are TRBV5-6 and TRBJ1-1; no reliable D call. The clonotype was recovered from a girl aged 2-10 years in good health. The CDR3 DNA is TGTGCCAGCAGCTTGGTGCAGGCTGGGTGGGGATCGAACACTGAAGCTTTCTTT. Amino acids: CASSLVQAGWGSNTEAFF.